These T cell receptor beta chains were read from a single sample in a study of T cells after yellow fever vaccination. TCRdb reprocessed the 5' RACE reads via MiXCR and lists one record per CDR3 protein. Among a few hundred thousand distinct CDR3 sequences listed, under 15% were seen once. Sequences were derived from CD4+ T cells sorted from PBMCs, sampled 15 days after the yellow fever booster vaccination. These receptors originate from a man aged 18 to 35 who received the YFV17D yellow fever vaccine. The CDR3 runs from the conserved cysteine through the conserved F or W. Fields, in order: V gene, D gene, clone size, J gene, CDR3 protein, CDR3 DNA. A D gene is named only where the DNA matches it firmly. Clone size is not always given. Where it is, it says once, few, many or a class for expanded clones.

v_call: TRBV25-1; d_call: TRBD1; clone_size: few; j_call: TRBJ2-7; cdr3_aa: CASSATGTGGEQYF; cdr3_nt: TGTGCCAGCAGTGCCACCGGGACAGGGGGCGAGCAGTACTTC
v_call: TRBV12-3/TRBV12-4; d_call: .; clone_size: .; j_call: TRBJ1-5; cdr3_aa: CASSQNNQPQHF; cdr3_nt: TGTGCCAGCAGCCAAAATAATCAGCCCCAGCATTTT
v_call: TRBV3-1; d_call: .; clone_size: .; j_call: TRBJ2-1; cdr3_aa: CASSPTQGNYNEQFF; cdr3_nt: TGTGCCAGCAGCCCCACTCAGGGTAATTACAATGAGCAGTTCTTC
v_call: TRBV12-3/TRBV12-4; d_call: TRBD2; clone_size: .; j_call: TRBJ2-5; cdr3_aa: CASSTGLAGGRETQYF; cdr3_nt: TGTGCCAGCAGTACCGGACTAGCGGGGGGTCGAGAGACCCAGTACTTC
v_call: TRBV7-3; d_call: .; clone_size: .; j_call: TRBJ2-5; cdr3_aa: CASSAGLGGRETQYF; cdr3_nt: TGTGCCAGCAGCGCCGGACTAGGGGGGCGGGAGACCCAGTACTTC
v_call: TRBV29-1; d_call: .; clone_size: few; j_call: TRBJ1-1; cdr3_aa: CSVEDYREF; cdr3_nt: TGCAGCGTTGAAGATTACAGAGAATTT
v_call: TRBV28; d_call: .; clone_size: .; j_call: TRBJ1-1; cdr3_aa: CASSLPGMAEAFF; cdr3_nt: TGTGCCAGCAGTTTACCAGGGATGGCTGAAGCTTTCTTT
v_call: TRBV7-2; d_call: .; clone_size: few; j_call: TRBJ1-2; cdr3_aa: CASSEMTVKGGYTF; cdr3_nt: TGTGCCAGCAGCGAGATGACGGTGAAGGGCGGCTACACCTTC
v_call: TRBV20-1; d_call: TRBD1; clone_size: .; j_call: TRBJ1-1; cdr3_aa: CSARDTGQWNTEAFF; cdr3_nt: TGCAGTGCTAGAGATACGGGACAGTGGAACACTGAAGCTTTCTTT
v_call: TRBV11-2; d_call: .; clone_size: many; j_call: TRBJ2-1; cdr3_aa: CASSLNRNEQFF; cdr3_nt: TGTGCCAGCAGCCTGAACAGGAATGAGCAGTTCTTC
v_call: TRBV20-1; d_call: .; clone_size: few; j_call: TRBJ2-1; cdr3_aa: CSASGGYNEQFF; cdr3_nt: TGCAGTGCTAGCGGGGGCTACAATGAGCAGTTCTTC
v_call: TRBV7-3; d_call: .; clone_size: .; j_call: TRBJ1-1; cdr3_aa: CASSLGGAQNTEAFF; cdr3_nt: TGTGCCAGCAGCTTAGGGGGGGCGCAGAACACTGAAGCTTTCTTT
v_call: TRBV20-1; d_call: TRBD2; clone_size: many; j_call: TRBJ2-5; cdr3_aa: CSATSGGQETQYF; cdr3_nt: TGCAGCGCCACGTCCGGGGGGCAAGAGACCCAGTACTTC
v_call: TRBV7-9; d_call: .; clone_size: .; j_call: TRBJ2-2; cdr3_aa: CASSLAHWGYGGELFF; cdr3_nt: TGTGCCAGCAGCTTAGCTCATTGGGGTTACGGCGGGGAGCTGTTTTTT
v_call: TRBV28; d_call: TRBD1; clone_size: .; j_call: TRBJ2-2; cdr3_aa: CASSTTGENTGELFF; cdr3_nt: TGTGCCAGCAGTACGACAGGGGAGAACACCGGGGAGCTGTTTTTT
v_call: TRBV29-1; d_call: .; clone_size: .; j_call: TRBJ1-2; cdr3_aa: CSVVTARTGYTF; cdr3_nt: TGCAGCGTTGTTACAGCCCGTACTGGCTACACCTTC
v_call: TRBV20-1; d_call: TRBD2; clone_size: few; j_call: TRBJ2-5; cdr3_aa: CSARLAGAKRETQYF; cdr3_nt: TGCAGTGCGAGACTAGCGGGGGCAAAAAGGGAGACCCAGTACTTC
v_call: TRBV28; d_call: .; clone_size: .; j_call: TRBJ1-1; cdr3_aa: CASRDRFGRKNTEAFF; cdr3_nt: TGTGCCAGCAGGGATCGATTCGGACGGAAGAACACTGAAGCTTTCTTT
v_call: TRBV4-1; d_call: TRBD2; clone_size: few; j_call: TRBJ2-5; cdr3_aa: CASSQDRSLAGRRYQETQYF; cdr3_nt: TGCGCCAGCAGCCAAGATCGGAGCCTAGCGGGGCGGAGATACCAAGAGACCCAGTACTTC
v_call: TRBV4-3; d_call: .; clone_size: .; j_call: TRBJ2-4; cdr3_aa: CASSQDVGGQGRTKNIQYF; cdr3_nt: TGCGCCAGCAGCCAAGATGTTGGAGGGCAGGGACGGACCAAAAACATTCAGTACTTC
v_call: TRBV28; d_call: .; clone_size: .; j_call: TRBJ2-4; cdr3_aa: CASSLFDWGAKNIQYF; cdr3_nt: TGTGCCAGCAGTTTATTTGACTGGGGAGCCAAAAACATTCAGTACTTC
v_call: TRBV7-9; d_call: .; clone_size: .; j_call: TRBJ1-1; cdr3_aa: CASSHKQGRATEAFF; cdr3_nt: TGTGCCAGCAGCCATAAGCAGGGGAGGGCCACTGAAGCTTTCTTT
v_call: TRBV2; d_call: TRBD2; clone_size: many; j_call: TRBJ2-7; cdr3_aa: CASSVSGGTYEQYF; cdr3_nt: TGTGCCAGCAGTGTTAGCGGGGGGACCTACGAGCAGTACTTC
v_call: TRBV7-2; d_call: .; clone_size: few; j_call: TRBJ2-5; cdr3_aa: CASSLSAGPGGQYF; cdr3_nt: TGTGCCAGCAGCTTGTCGGCGGGGCCAGGCGGCCAGTACTTC
v_call: TRBV20-1; d_call: .; clone_size: .; j_call: TRBJ1-1; cdr3_aa: CSAPSDLNTEAFF; cdr3_nt: TGCAGTGCTCCTTCGGATCTGAACACTGAAGCTTTCTTT
v_call: TRBV7-2; d_call: .; clone_size: many; j_call: TRBJ2-1; cdr3_aa: CASSLEQVNEQFF; cdr3_nt: TGTGCCAGCAGCTTAGAGCAGGTGAATGAGCAGTTCTTC
v_call: TRBV15; d_call: .; clone_size: .; j_call: TRBJ1-1; cdr3_aa: CVTSRDPRMNTEAFF; cdr3_nt: TGTGTCACGAGCAGAGATCCACGGATGAACACTGAAGCTTTCTTT